This TCR beta chain was identified in a study of OX40 agonist ivuxolimab in advanced cancers. This clone was seen only a few times. Trimming took 6 bases from V and 3 from J, leaving 24 bases between them. CDR1 is MNHEY, CDR2 SMNVEV, per germline (reference sequence). The CDR3 has 18 amino acids. With baseline, cycle 4 day 1, and cycle 7 day 1 as timepoints, blood was sampled. The assay was immunoSEQ multiplex PCR, and TCRdb's table has in-frame clones only and misses some. The data contain approximately 23,000 clones, less than 90% of them singletons. The chain couples TRBV27 to TRBJ2-1; D is undetermined. The sequence derives from an adult with an advanced solid tumor such as melanoma, head and neck, liver or kidney cancer. The sequencing here drew on CD4+ or CD8+ T cells sorted from blood, taken in a trial of the OX40 agonist ivuxolimab. The chain's CDR3 is CASSPLAPDTKGYNEQFF. CDR3 in DNA: TGTGCCAGCAGCCCCCTTGCCCCTGACACGAAAGGCTACAATGAGCAGTTCTTC.